This T cell receptor beta chain derives from a study of cytomegalovirus exposure and HLA in healthy donors. Study observations and caveats: Later findings reportedly placed an Asian-associated ancestry cluster below the approximately 670-donor mean for N-insertions. The study flagged 150 to 200 TCR beta chains as cytomegalovirus-associated.

Trimming took 0 bases from V and 6 from J; bases not matched to a gene: 4. Germline assignment: CDR1 SGHRS and CDR2 YFSETQ. The CDR3 spans 14 residues. Concerning this clone itself: Its cognate antigen is unknown.

Use of 60 Vbeta and 13 Jbeta primers characterized the PCR. The method was immunoSEQ multiplex PCR; TCRdb's version includes in-frame clones alone and lacks a portion of them. Among a few hundred thousand clones listed, around 80% were seen once. The chain employs TRBV5-1 and TRBJ2-3; 7 bases are a match to TRBD2. Source material: PBMCs. The origin of this receptor is a woman in her sixties in good health and CMV-seropositive. CDR3 amino acids: CASSLGGRGDTQYF. Here the CDR3 DNA reads TGCGCCAGCAGCTTGGGCGGGAGAGGGGATACGCAGTATTTT.